These T cell receptor beta chains were read from a single sample in a study of CD8 T cells in ankylosing spondylitis. TCRdb processed the 5' RACE reads anew with MiXCR; each CDR3 protein has one entry. The sample holds around 130,000 distinct CDR3 sequences, roughly 8.8% seen once. Sequencing was done on a sample of blood, either unsorted or a sorted T cell fraction (not recorded which). These receptors originate from a male donor with ankylosing spondylitis or in good health (not recorded which). Each CDR3 is given with its conserved first and last residue. A D gene is named only where the DNA matches it firmly. Size is stated for part of the rows, as once, few or many counts, or as a class when the clone is expanded.

j_call: TRBJ2-2
v_call: TRBV6-2/TRBV6-3
d_call: NA
clone_size: NA
cdr3_nt: TGTGCCAGCAGTTACCTGGGGGCCGTCGGGGAGCTGTTTTTT
cdr3_aa: CASSYLGAVGELFF

j_call: TRBJ1-5
v_call: TRBV6-1
d_call: NA
clone_size: NA
cdr3_nt: TGTGCCAGCAGTGAAGCGGTCCGCGGACCTAGCAATCAGCCCCAGCATTTT
cdr3_aa: CASSEAVRGPSNQPQHF

j_call: TRBJ1-5
v_call: TRBV25-1
d_call: NA
clone_size: many
cdr3_nt: TGTGCCAGCAGTGAACCCGGTGGCAATCAGCCCCAGCATTTT
cdr3_aa: CASSEPGGNQPQHF

j_call: TRBJ2-5
v_call: TRBV10-3
d_call: TRBD2
clone_size: few
cdr3_nt: TGTGCCATCAGTAGCGGGACGGAGACCCAGTACTTC
cdr3_aa: CAISSGTETQYF

j_call: TRBJ2-1
v_call: TRBV7-9
d_call: NA
clone_size: few
cdr3_nt: TGTGCCAGCAGCGCCAGATTTTCTTCTACATACAATGAGCAGTTCTTC
cdr3_aa: CASSARFSSTYNEQFF

j_call: TRBJ2-1
v_call: TRBV20-1
d_call: NA
clone_size: many
cdr3_nt: TGCAGTGCCCATACTTCCTACAATGAGCAGTTCTTC
cdr3_aa: CSAHTSYNEQFF

j_call: TRBJ2-5
v_call: TRBV5-1
d_call: TRBD2
clone_size: NA
cdr3_nt: TGCGCCAGCAGTTACCAGGGCGGGAGTGAGACCCAGTACTTC
cdr3_aa: CASSYQGGSETQYF

j_call: TRBJ2-7
v_call: TRBV28
d_call: NA
clone_size: many
cdr3_nt: TGTGCCAGCAGTGATGGGCCTATCTACGAGCAGTACTTC
cdr3_aa: CASSDGPIYEQYF

j_call: TRBJ1-2
v_call: TRBV13
d_call: NA
clone_size: many
cdr3_nt: TGTGCCAGCAGCTTAGGGGGCCTACTAGCTAACTATGGCTACACCTTC
cdr3_aa: CASSLGGLLANYGYTF

j_call: TRBJ2-2
v_call: TRBV15
d_call: NA
clone_size: many
cdr3_nt: TGTGCCACCAGCAAAGCCTCCACGAACACCGGGGAGCTGTTTTTT
cdr3_aa: CATSKASTNTGELFF

j_call: TRBJ2-2
v_call: TRBV27
d_call: TRBD2
clone_size: many
cdr3_nt: TGTGCCAGCAGCCTGACTAGCGGGACTTCCGGGGAGCTGTTTTTT
cdr3_aa: CASSLTSGTSGELFF

j_call: TRBJ2-2
v_call: TRBV29-1
d_call: NA
clone_size: many
cdr3_nt: TGCAGCGTTGAGGACGGACAGAAGAACACCGGGGAGCTGTTTTTT
cdr3_aa: CSVEDGQKNTGELFF

j_call: TRBJ1-2
v_call: TRBV7-2
d_call: NA
clone_size: NA
cdr3_nt: TGTGCCAGCAGCTTAGTTAGGACTGAAAAGGGCTACACCTTC
cdr3_aa: CASSLVRTEKGYTF

j_call: TRBJ2-7
v_call: TRBV28
d_call: NA
clone_size: many
cdr3_nt: TGTGCCATAAGACAGCGGACAAACTACGAGCAGTACTTC
cdr3_aa: CAIRQRTNYEQYF

j_call: TRBJ2-7
v_call: TRBV20-1
d_call: NA
clone_size: many
cdr3_nt: TGCAGTGCTAGTGGGCAGGGAAACTACGAGCAGTACTTC
cdr3_aa: CSASGQGNYEQYF

j_call: TRBJ1-5
v_call: TRBV20-1
d_call: NA
clone_size: many
cdr3_nt: TGCAGTGCCGCGGAGGGGGGAAGCAATCAGCCCCAGCATTTT
cdr3_aa: CSAAEGGSNQPQHF

j_call: TRBJ2-3
v_call: TRBV12-3/TRBV12-4
d_call: NA
clone_size: many
cdr3_nt: TGTGCCAGCACCTCGGGCCTCTCTCAGACGCAGTATTTT
cdr3_aa: CASTSGLSQTQYF

j_call: TRBJ2-5
v_call: TRBV7-6
d_call: NA
clone_size: NA
cdr3_nt: TGTGCCAGCAGTACAGGAGAGTACCAAGAGACCCAGTACTTC
cdr3_aa: CASSTGEYQETQYF

j_call: TRBJ1-2
v_call: TRBV20-1
d_call: NA
clone_size: many
cdr3_nt: TGCAGTGCTGGGGAAAGAGGTGGCTACACCTTC
cdr3_aa: CSAGERGGYTF

j_call: TRBJ2-7
v_call: TRBV6-2/TRBV6-3
d_call: NA
clone_size: few
cdr3_nt: TGTGCCAGCGGTTGGAACGAGCAGTACTTC
cdr3_aa: CASGWNEQYF

j_call: TRBJ2-3
v_call: TRBV5-1
d_call: NA
clone_size: many
cdr3_nt: TGCGCCAGCAGCTTGGAGGGTAGGACGACAGATACGCAGTATTTT
cdr3_aa: CASSLEGRTTDTQYF

j_call: TRBJ2-1
v_call: TRBV7-6
d_call: TRBD2
clone_size: NA
cdr3_nt: TGTGCCAGCAGCCCCAGACTAGCGGGAGGCGACAATGAGCAGTTCTTC
cdr3_aa: CASSPRLAGGDNEQFF

j_call: TRBJ2-1
v_call: TRBV6-2/TRBV6-3
d_call: NA
clone_size: many
cdr3_nt: TGTGCCAGCAGTTTCGGGGTAGTTGTAAATGAGCAGTTCTTC
cdr3_aa: CASSFGVVVNEQFF

j_call: TRBJ1-1
v_call: TRBV7-9
d_call: NA
clone_size: many
cdr3_nt: TGTGCCAGCAGCGCGGAATCCGAAGCTTTCTTT
cdr3_aa: CASSAESEAFF

j_call: TRBJ2-4
v_call: TRBV4-2
d_call: TRBD1
clone_size: NA
cdr3_nt: TGTGCCAGCAGCCAAGATTCCCGGGGACAGGGTCACTACTTC
cdr3_aa: CASSQDSRGQGHYF

j_call: TRBJ2-2
v_call: TRBV7-3
d_call: TRBD2
clone_size: NA
cdr3_nt: TGTGCCAGCAGCACACAAACTAGCGGGTTAGACACCGGGGAGCTGTTTTTT
cdr3_aa: CASSTQTSGLDTGELFF

j_call: TRBJ2-3
v_call: TRBV12-3/TRBV12-4
d_call: NA
clone_size: many
cdr3_nt: TGTGCCAGCAGTTTAACCCAGGGGAGCACAGATACGCAGTATTTT
cdr3_aa: CASSLTQGSTDTQYF

j_call: TRBJ2-7
v_call: TRBV12-3/TRBV12-4
d_call: TRBD1
clone_size: few
cdr3_nt: TGTGCCAGCAGTTCCCACCGGACAGGGGATCACGAGCAGTACTTC
cdr3_aa: CASSSHRTGDHEQYF